This T cell receptor beta chain was sequenced in a study of blood T cell repertoires in COVID-19. In the study overall: Sources were T cells, B-cell-depleted T cells, or PBMCs; the material itself was cDNA or gDNA.

Assignments of participants to cohorts depended upon their own reported clinical history. Per the original data handling: Amplification of reference gene primers was used by the study to estimate nucleated cell counts. The repertoire was sequenced with immunoSEQ multiplex PCR; TCRdb's copy has only in-frame clones and lacks some. D and trimming were read from the DNA, whereas the V and J calls and clone size are those reported in that table. In the table there are about 140,000 clones, approximately 87% of which are singletons. CDR1 and CDR2 (germline): MNHEY, SMNVEV (reference sequence). The CDR3 sequence is 15 residues long. V gave up 2 bases and J gave up 2 bases, with 10 bases separating them.

The chain uses TRBV27 and TRBJ2-1; possible D gene TRBD2, 6 bases. Sequencing was performed on PBMCs or T cells enriched from blood (not recorded which). The TCR was taken from a man in his sixties who had recovered from COVID-19. Written as DNA, the CDR3 is TGTGCCAGCAGTTTAGACTGGACTACCTACAATGAGCAGTTCTTC. It yields the protein CASSLDWTTYNEQFF.